These 18 T cell receptor beta chains originate from one sample sequenced in a study of T cell responses to AZD1222 COVID-19 vaccine. Clones were read by immunoSEQ multiplex PCR, and TCRdb kept only the in-frame ones, dropping some. This sample yields around 140,000 clones, of which 88% are seen a single time; 5.4% belongs to the top ten. Sequencing was performed on peripheral blood, taken 28 days after the second dose of the MenACWY control vaccine. The receptors were sampled from an adult who received the MenACWY meningococcal vaccine as a control.

The V gene is TRBV5-1, the J gene TRBJ2-3, with D tentatively TRBD2 (6 bases). CDR3 length: 16 amino acids. Trimming took 0 bases from V and 2 from J, leaving 13 bases between them. The germline CDR1 and CDR2 sequences are SGHRS and YFSETQ. CDR3 amino acids: CASSLAPAGFTDTQYF. In nucleotides, the CDR3 is TGCGCCAGCAGCTTGGCCCCAGCGGGTTTCACAGATACGCAGTATTTT.

The chain recombines TRBV6-5 with TRBJ1-3; D unclear. This CDR3 is 16 amino acids long. Trimming removed 0 bases at V and 4 bases at J, with 13 bases between. Germline V gene data show CDR1 as MNHEY and CDR2 as SVGAGI. The CDR3 DNA follows: TGTGCCAGCAGTTACTCGAACAGCCTGTCCGGAAACACCATATATTTT. Its protein is CASSYSNSLSGNTIYF.

The V gene is TRBV28, the J gene TRBJ2-7, with D unresolved. Per germline, CDR1 MDHEN and CDR2 SYDVKM. This CDR3 is 11 amino acids long. The ends were cut back, 8 bases at V and 7 bases at J, with 12 bases in the middle. CDR3 sequence (DNA): TGTGCCAGCGGAAGGCTGAAAGAGCAGTACTTC. Translated: CASGRLKEQYF.

This clone has a single count. The V gene is TRBV7-9, the J gene TRBJ2-2; D might be TRBD2 (6 bases). Looked up from germline, CDR1 is SEHNR and CDR2 is FQNEAQ (reference sequence). V dropped 5 bases and J dropped 7 bases, with 20 bases sitting between them. The CDR3 is 16 residues long. CDR3 nucleotides: TGTGCCAGCAGCCCGGCGAAAAGTAGGGACTTCGGGGAGCTGTTTTTT. It yields the protein CASSPAKSRDFGELFF.

The chain couples TRBV2 to TRBJ2-3; no firm D call. The V end was cut by 4 bases, the J end by 0 bases, with 8 bases between. This CDR3 has 14 amino acids. Germline V gene sequence: CDR1 SNHLY, CDR2 FYNNEI. The CDR3 DNA reads TGTGCCAGCAGTGGCCCCCTGAGCACAGATACGCAGTATTTT. It translates to CASSGPLSTDTQYF.

The V gene is TRBV14, the J gene TRBJ2-7; unclear D gene. This CDR3 has 13 residues. Germline CDR1 and CDR2: SGHDN and FVKESK. V lost 3 bases, J lost 4 bases, and 10 bases lay in between. The CDR3 DNA follows: TGTGCCAGCAGCCAGGTGTCAGAGTACGAGCAGTACTTC. Its translation: CASSQVSEYEQYF.

A few counts support this clone. The chain couples TRBV4-2 to TRBJ1-1; TRBD1 matches at 8 bases. J was trimmed by 4 bases and V by 4 bases; bases with no gene match: 8. The CDR3 sequence is 15 residues long. Germline CDR1 is LGHNA and CDR2 is YNFKEQ. The CDR3 bases are TGTGCCAGCAGCCCAGATGTTACAGGGGGCACTGAAGCTTTCTTT. Protein: CASSPDVTGGTEAFF.

This clone has only one observation. The genes are TRBV18 and TRBJ1-1, with D possibly matching TRBD1 (5 bases). The CDR3 has 15 amino acids. V dropped 3 bases and J dropped 3 bases, with 14 bases sitting between them. Germline-derived CDR1 and CDR2 are KGHSH and LQKENI. In DNA, the CDR3 is TGTGCCAGCTCACCGCCCGCAGGGACGGACACTGAAGCTTTCTTT. Translating it yields CASSPPAGTDTEAFF. Supplemented by reference TRBV18 and TRBJ1-1, the full variable domain reads NAGVMQNPRHLVRRRGQEARLRCSPMKGHSHVYWYRQLPEEGLKFMVYLQKENIIDESGMPKERFSAEFPKEGPSILRIQQVVRGDSAAYFCASSPPAGTDTEAFFGQGTRLTVV.

The chain couples TRBV19 to TRBJ1-6; TRBD1 might be the D (5 bases). This CDR3 has 15 amino acids. Germline assignment: CDR1 LNHDA and CDR2 SQIVND (reference sequence). Trimming shortened V by 3 bases and J by 9 bases, and 15 bases separated the two germline ends. This CDR3 reads CASSIQSRVGSPLHF. The CDR3 region has the DNA TGTGCCAGTAGTATCCAGAGCAGGGTCGGTTCACCCCTCCACTTT. Complete variable domain (other parts from reference TRBV19 and TRBJ1-6): DGGITQSPKYLFRKEGQNVTLSCEQNLNHDAMYWYRQDPGQGLRLIYYSQIVNDFQKGDIAEGYSVSREKKESFPLTVTSAQKNPTAFYLCASSIQSRVGSPLHFGNGTRLTVT.

The chain joins TRBV20-1 to TRBJ1-1; maybe TRBD1 (5 bases). CDR3 size: 11 residues. Per germline, CDR1 DFQATT and CDR2 SNEGSKA (reference sequence). Here the CDR3 DNA reads TGCAGGTTCGAGGCGGGGGCTGAAGCTTTCTTT. Its protein product is CRFEAGAEAFF.

The V call is TRBV15, the J call TRBJ1-5; no firm D call. Germline V gene data show CDR1 as LNHNV and CDR2 as YYDKDF (reference sequence). The ends were cut back, 0 bases at V and 6 bases at J, with 9 bases in the middle. The CDR3 is 14 amino acids. The DNA of the CDR3 is TGTGCCACCAGCAGAGATCAAGGGTCTCAGCCCCAGCATTTT. Translated: CATSRDQGSQPQHF.

This rearrangement joins TRBV10-3 to TRBJ2-1, with D unclear. V gave up 1 base and J gave up 2 bases, with 9 bases separating them. From germline, CDR1 is ENHRY and CDR2 SYGVKD. The CDR3 totals 15 residues. The CDR3 coding sequence is TGTGCCATCAGTGAGTGGCAGTTACCCTACAATGAGCAGTTCTTC. Amino acids: CAISEWQLPYNEQFF.

The rearrangement joins TRBV19 to TRBJ1-1, with 10 bases identical to TRBD1. The germline V gene encodes CDR1 LNHDA and CDR2 SQIVND (reference sequence). The CDR3 is 15 residues long. With 3 bases clipped from V and 2 bases from J, the junction kept 3 bases outside the gene matches. The CDR3 is CASSMDRGRNTEAFF. The DNA for the CDR3 is TGTGCCAGTAGTATGGACAGGGGGAGAAACACTGAAGCTTTCTTT.

As concerns this clone: Other DNA sequences in the sample encode the same CDR3. The J gene is TRBJ2-7, the V gene TRBV18; D uncertain. Germline assignment: CDR1 KGHSH and CDR2 LQKENI. The CDR3 runs 11 residues. V was clipped by 3 bases and J by 4 bases, with 4 bases between them. CDR3 residues: CASSPGYEQYF. DNA for the CDR3: TGTGCCAGCTCACCGGGGTACGAGCAGTACTTC.

The gene calls are TRBV4-3 and TRBJ2-7, with D unclear. Between the trimmed V and J ends, which lost 1 base and 3 bases, there was a span of 10 bases. Germline V gene sequence: CDR1 LGHNA, CDR2 YSLEER. This CDR3 comprises 14 residues. Here the CDR3 reads CASSQGNIGYEQYF. CDR3 coding DNA: TGCGCCAGCAGCCAAGGGAATATAGGCTACGAGCAGTACTTC.

This chain joins TRBV19 and TRBJ1-5, with D maybe TRBD1 (5 bases). This CDR3 comprises 15 residues. The germline V gene has CDR1 LNHDA and CDR2 SQIVND (reference sequence). V lost 3 bases and J lost 2, with 11 bases in between. This CDR3 reads CASSMRGSGNQPQHF. The CDR3 nucleotides are TGTGCCAGTAGTATGAGGGGCTCGGGCAATCAGCCCCAGCATTTT.

V is TRBV3-1 (or the pseudogene TRBV3-2) and J is TRBJ1-2; 11 nucleotides line up with TRBD1. The CDR3 is 12 amino acids. CDR1 LGHDT and CDR2 YNNKEL come from the germline V gene (reference sequence). V was clipped by 3 bases and J by 13 bases; unmatched bases: 4. The CDR3 protein is CASSQGQGVGTF. As DNA, the CDR3 is TGTGCCAGCAGCCAGGGACAGGGGGTCGGCACCTTC.

V gene TRBV24-1 combines with J gene TRBJ2-1, with 11 bases lining up with TRBD1. V lost 5 bases, J lost 8 bases, and 10 bases stayed unmatched. From germline, CDR1 is KGHDR and CDR2 SFDVKD. The CDR3 covers 16 residues. The CDR3, as DNA: TGTGCCACCAGTGGCTCCGGGACAGGGGGGGGTGATGAGCAGTTCTTC. It codes for CATSGSGTGGGDEQFF.